A single sample is the source of the 31 T cell receptor beta chains below, sequenced in a study of T cells after yellow fever vaccination. MiXCR, run by TCRdb on the 5' RACE reads, gives a single entry per CDR3 protein. The table has some 400,000 distinct CDR3 sequences, about 17% seen once. The material was PBMCs, obtained before the yellow fever booster vaccination. The receptor set was obtained from a man aged 18-30 years who received the YFV17D yellow fever vaccine.

J is TRBJ2-3 and V is TRBV6-5; D possibly corresponds to TRBD1 (6 bases). The V and J ends lost 7 bases and 1 base respectively, with 9 bases between them. Germline CDR1 and CDR2: MNHEY and SVGAGI. The CDR3 contains 13 residues. In nucleotides, the CDR3 is TGTGCCAGCACCCGGACAGGCACAGATACGCAGTATTTT. This sequence encodes CASTRTGTDTQYF.

V is TRBV7-6 and J is TRBJ2-3, with D tentatively TRBD1 (5 bases). This CDR3 is 17 amino acids long. V was trimmed by 0 bases and J by 2 bases, leaving 15 bases between them. CDR1 is SGHVS and CDR2 is FNYEAQ in the germline V gene. DNA for the CDR3: TGTGCCAGCAGCTTAGCGGGGCAGTTCCCTTTCACAGATACGCAGTATTTT. This gives the protein CASSLAGQFPFTDTQYF.

This clonotype was observed a few times. The chain combines TRBV6-6 with TRBJ1-1, with D possibly TRBD1 on 5 matching bases. The CDR3 loop spans 14 amino acids. The V end lost 8 bases, the J end lost 0 bases, and 13 bases lay between the germline ends. Germline loops: CDR1 MNHNY, CDR2 SVGAGI (reference sequence). CDR3 region: CASSRGTMNTEAFF. DNA of the CDR3: TGTGCCAGCTCAAGAGGGACCATGAACACTGAAGCTTTCTTT.

This clonotype appeared a few times. The CDR3 coding sequence is TGCGCCAGCAGCCAAGGACAGGGGACGAATTCACCCCTCCACTTT. This gives the protein CASSQGQGTNSPLHF. The chain couples TRBV5-1 to TRBJ1-6, with 9 bases aligning to TRBD1. CDR1 is SGHRS, CDR2 YFSETQ, per germline. V trimming: 4 bases; J trimming: 7 bases; junction bases outside the gene matches: 6. This CDR3 is built from 15 residues.

This sequence joins TRBV12-3 or TRBV12-4 and TRBJ2-2; no reliable D call. This CDR3 spans 12 amino acids. Trimming removed 3 bases at V and 12 bases at J, with 11 bases between. CDR3: CASSFYVDKLFF. In DNA, the CDR3 is TGTGCCAGCAGTTTCTACGTCGATAAGCTGTTTTTT.

In its sample, this clonotype was seen a few times. The V and J genes are TRBV7-2 and TRBJ1-1; D is unresolved. With 2 bases removed from V and 4 bases from J, the gap between germline ends came to 8 bases. In germline, CDR1 is SGHTA, CDR2 FQGNSA. The CDR3 is 13 residues long. CDR3 protein: CASSLNEGTEAFF. CDR3 nucleotides: TGTGCCAGCAGCTTAAATGAAGGCACTGAAGCTTTCTTT.

This clonotype has more than one count but fewer than ten. CDR3 DNA sequence: TGTGCCAGCAGCTTAACTTCCAATTCACCCCTCCACTTT. It is translated as CASSLTSNSPLHF. The V gene is TRBV5-4, the J gene TRBJ1-6, with D uncertain. Trimming removed 2 bases at V and 7 bases at J, with 7 bases between. Germline lookup yields CDR1 SGHNT and CDR2 YYREEE (reference sequence). CDR3 length equals 13 residues.

V is TRBV5-8 and J is TRBJ2-3; a possible D gene is TRBD1 (5 bases). The CDR3 has 16 residues. Germline V gene sequence: CDR1 SGHTS, CDR2 YDEGEE. V lost 3 bases to trimming and J lost 1 base, with 15 bases between them. The CDR3 region has the DNA TGTGCCAGCAGCTCAGGGTCCCTGCTTGGCACAGATACGCAGTATTTT. It specifies CASSSGSLLGTDTQYF.

The sample holds a few counts of this clonotype. The chain employs TRBV15 and TRBJ2-7; no firm D call. V lost 1 base, J lost 0 bases, and 4 bases lay in between. The CDR3 is 13 amino acids. From germline, CDR1 is LNHNV and CDR2 YYDKDF (reference sequence). This chain's CDR3 is CATSRVNSYEQYF. CDR3 in DNA: TGTGCCACCAGCAGAGTGAACTCCTACGAGCAGTACTTC.

This clonotype was seen a few times. The chain is built from TRBV12-3 or TRBV12-4 and TRBJ1-2; D is ambiguous. Trimming took 0 bases from V and 2 from J, leaving 7 bases between them. The CDR3 is made up of 14 amino acids. The CDR3 DNA follows: TGTGCCAGCAGTTTAGCGCTAGGAAACTATGGCTACACCTTC. Translation: CASSLALGNYGYTF.

The chain combines TRBV9 with TRBJ2-2; no definite D call. The V gene lost 0 bases and the J gene lost 4 bases, with 7 bases spanning the gap. Germline lookup yields CDR1 SGDLS and CDR2 YYNGEE. The CDR3 has 14 residues. The CDR3 sequence is CASSVDRSTGELFF. CDR3 sequence (DNA): TGTGCCAGCAGCGTAGACAGAAGCACCGGGGAGCTGTTTTTT.

The V gene is TRBV6-5, the J gene TRBJ2-7, with D tentatively TRBD1 (6 bases). V was shortened by 0 bases and J by 4 bases, with 13 bases between the two germline ends. In germline, CDR1 is MNHEY, CDR2 SVGAGI. The CDR3 is 15 residues long. The CDR3 DNA is TGTGCCAGCAGTTACTCGACAGGACACCCTTACGAGCAGTACTTC. This translates into CASSYSTGHPYEQYF.

The chain's CDR3 is CASRRIGYNEQFF. The CDR3 nucleotides are TGTGCCAGCAGAAGGATAGGCTACAATGAGCAGTTCTTC. This sequence joins TRBV11-2 and TRBJ2-1; D call uncertain. This CDR3 spans 13 amino acids. Germline CDR1 is SGHAT and CDR2 is FQNNGV. V was pared by 6 bases and J by 3 bases, with 9 bases between.

The table lists this clonotype with many counts. A read error may produce the germline difference seen at one junction end. The chain uses TRBV5-1 and TRBJ1-5; D unclear. The CDR3 loop spans 13 amino acids. Germline values: CDR1 SGHRS, CDR2 YFSETQ. In nucleotides, the CDR3 is TGTGCCAGCAGCTTATCCGGCAATCAGCCCCAGCATTTT. Translation: CASSLSGNQPQHF.

There are many counts of this clonotype. This rearrangement joins TRBV19 to TRBJ1-1; no clear D. V was shortened by 0 bases and J by 1 base, with 6 bases between the two germline ends. The CDR3 has 14 amino acids. From germline, CDR1 is LNHDA and CDR2 SQIVND (reference sequence). This chain's CDR3 is CASSIDGRNTEAFF. The DNA of the CDR3 is TGTGCCAGTAGTATAGACGGACGGAACACTGAAGCTTTCTTT.

V usage is TRBV6-1 and J usage is TRBJ2-5; D tentatively reads TRBD1 or TRBD2 (5 bases each). V lost 3 bases and J 4 bases, leaving 15 bases between the germline ends. This CDR3 has 15 residues. Germline V lookup: CDR1 MNHNS, CDR2 SASEGT. The chain's CDR3 is CASSEMVWGRETQYF. DNA of the CDR3: TGTGCCAGCAGTGAGATGGTGTGGGGACGAGAGACCCAGTACTTC.

In this sample, this clonotype turned up a few times. This sequence joins TRBV6-5 and TRBJ1-1; D gene uncertain. The CDR3 has 12 amino acids. CDR1 is MNHEY, CDR2 SVGAGI, per germline. V was clipped by 6 bases and J by 4 bases, with 9 bases between them. The CDR3 nucleotides read TGTGCCAGCAGCTCTCGCCCCACTGAAGCTTTCTTT. Amino acids: CASSSRPTEAFF.

This clonotype has only a few counts. This chain joins TRBV20-1 and TRBJ1-5, with 9 bases aligning to TRBD1. This CDR3 is built from 15 residues. Looked up from germline, CDR1 is DFQATT and CDR2 is SNEGSKA (reference sequence). Germline trimming cut 5 bases from V and 0 bases from J; bases unmatched to any gene: 5. CDR3 nucleotide sequence: TGCAGTGCTTTGGACAGGGGCCATAGCAATCAGCCCCAGCATTTT. Translation gives CSALDRGHSNQPQHF.

The CDR3 loop reads CASGHIGHTEAFF. CDR3 sequence (DNA): TGTGCCAGCGGACACATTGGGCACACTGAAGCTTTCTTT. The chain uses TRBV7-6 and TRBJ1-1, with a possible D match to TRBD1 (5 bases). This CDR3 spans 13 amino acids. V lost 8 bases and J lost 3, with 13 bases in between. CDR1 is SGHVS, CDR2 FNYEAQ, per germline.

The J gene is TRBJ2-1, the V gene TRBV24-1; 9 bases are shared with TRBD1. CDR3 length: 12 amino acids. J gave up 6 bases and V 10 bases, and 3 bases lay outside the gene matches. Germline CDR1 KGHDR, CDR2 SFDVKD. The CDR3 DNA reads TGTGCCACGGGACAGGGTGGCAATGAGCAGTTCTTC. This codes for CATGQGGNEQFF.

This clonotype was detected a few times. The chain combines TRBV20-1 with TRBJ1-6; 8 bases map to TRBD1. The trim removed 0 bases at V and 10 bases at J, leaving 20 bases unmatched. Germline loops: CDR1 DFQATT, CDR2 SNEGSKA (reference sequence). The CDR3 runs to 19 residues. The CDR3 region has the DNA TGCAGTGCTAGAGATATAGGACAGGGTAGTCTGTATTCGGGCTCACCCCTCCACTTT. It translates to CSARDIGQGSLYSGSPLHF.

Many counts were recorded for this clonotype. Mismatch with germline at one junction end may stem from a read error. As DNA, the CDR3 is TGTGCCAGCAGCTTAGCGGGGAATCAGCCCCAGCATTTT. Translated: CASSLAGNQPQHF. J is TRBJ1-5 and V is TRBV5-1, with D hard to call. The V gene's germline CDR1 is SGHRS and CDR2 YFSETQ. The CDR3 is 13 residues long. The entire variable domain, with the rest obtained from reference TRBV5-1 and TRBJ1-5, is as follows: KAGVTQTPRYLIKTRGQQVTLSCSPISGHRSVSWYQQTPGQGLQFLFEYFSETQRNKGNFPGRFSGRQFSNSRSEMNVSTLELGDSALYLCASSLAGNQPQHFGDGTRLSIL.

This clonotype was seen a few times. The chain joins TRBV18 to TRBJ2-4; possible D gene TRBD1, 6 bases. V was clipped by 3 bases and J by 7 bases, with 13 bases between them. Looked up from germline, CDR1 is KGHSH and CDR2 is LQKENI. The CDR3 contains 14 residues. The CDR3 nucleotides are TGTGCCAGCTCACCCGCGGCAGGGGTGAACATTCAGTACTTC. Translating it yields CASSPAAGVNIQYF.

The chain links TRBV27 to TRBJ2-2; perhaps TRBD2 as D (7 bases). With 6 bases removed from V and 1 base from J, the gap between germline ends came to 18 bases. The germline CDR1 and CDR2 sequences are MNHEY and SMNVEV (reference sequence). The CDR3 loop spans 17 amino acids. The CDR3 DNA is TGTGCCAGCAGGCTCCTGGCGGGGGCCATGAACACCGGGGAGCTGTTTTTT. Protein: CASRLLAGAMNTGELFF.

This clonotype was found a few times. V and J are TRBV6-4 and TRBJ2-1; 7 bases agree with TRBD1. Germline CDR1 and CDR2: MRHNA and SNTAGT. The V segment lost 4 bases and the J segment 3 bases; nucleotides outside the gene matches: 3. CDR3 size: 14 residues. The DNA for the CDR3 is TGTGCCAGCAGTGTGGGGGACAGCTACAATGAGCAGTTCTTC. Encoded protein: CASSVGDSYNEQFF.

The chain recombines TRBV6-5 with TRBJ2-1; no reliable D call. Trimming removed 3 bases from V and 0 bases from J, with 6 bases in between. From germline, CDR1 is MNHEY and CDR2 SVGAGI. The CDR3 length is 14 residues. CDR3 protein: CASSYHSSYNEQFF. In DNA form, the CDR3 reads TGTGCCAGCAGTTATCACAGCTCCTACAATGAGCAGTTCTTC.

This chain uses TRBV5-1 with TRBJ1-4, with D maybe TRBD1 (5 bases). From germline, CDR1 is SGHRS and CDR2 YFSETQ. There are 14 residues in the CDR3. Deletions cut 4 bases from V and 0 bases from J, with 7 bases between. CDR3 protein: CASSPGPTNEKLFF. For the CDR3, the DNA is TGCGCCAGCAGCCCGGGACCAACTAATGAAAAACTGTTTTTT.

The table lists this clonotype with a few counts. V and J are TRBV29-1 and TRBJ2-7, with TRBD1 matching 7 bases. Per the germline V gene, CDR1 is SQVTM and CDR2 is ANQGSEA. The junction had 3 bases not matched to a gene; V was cut back by 4 bases and J by 6 bases. The CDR3 has 11 amino acids. This CDR3 is CSVAAGGEQYV. CDR3 DNA sequence: TGCAGCGTTGCTGCAGGGGGCGAGCAGTACGTC.

This clonotype showed up just a few times. The chain couples TRBV7-8 to TRBJ2-1; 11 nucleotides line up with TRBD2. The CDR3 is made up of 16 amino acids. J gave up 3 bases and V 6 bases, and 7 bases lay outside the gene matches. Germline CDR1 SGHVS, CDR2 FQNEAQ. The CDR3 DNA follows: TGTGCCAGCAGTATCACCGGGACTAGCGGCTACAATGAGCAGTTCTTC. Translation: CASSITGTSGYNEQFF. The whole variable domain, remainder taken from reference TRBV7-8 and TRBJ2-1, is GAGVSQSPRYKVAKRGQDVALRCDPISGHVSLFWYQQALGQGPEFLTYFQNEAQLDKSGLPSDRFFAERPEGSVSTLKIQRTQQEDSAVYLCASSITGTSGYNEQFFGPGTRLTVL.

This chain joins TRBV12-3 or TRBV12-4 and TRBJ2-1, with 10 bases identical to TRBD2. V was clipped by 6 bases and J by 3 bases; unmatched bases: 5. CDR3 size: 15 residues. The CDR3 spells CASRAAGGNYNEQFF. The CDR3 coding sequence is TGTGCCAGCAGGGCAGCGGGGGGGAACTACAATGAGCAGTTCTTC.

This clonotype has only a few counts. V is TRBV11-2 and J is TRBJ1-2; 10 nucleotides align to TRBD1. Germline V gene data show CDR1 as SGHAT and CDR2 as FQNNGV. The CDR3 has 15 residues. The trim removed 5 bases at V and 6 bases at J, leaving 9 bases unmatched. The CDR3 region has the DNA TGTGCCAGCAGCCCCCGGACAGGGGGTATCGATGGCTACACCTTC. The encoded protein is CASSPRTGGIDGYTF.